This TCR beta chain was recovered during a study of T cell repertoires in cytomegalovirus infection (dated by TCRdb to the late 2010s). A note on the overall study: Donor HLA type was relevant to the analysis, because carriage of CMV infection together with the matching HLA type was indicated by public TCR beta signatures. The paper as a whole reports these results and caveats: Cumulative frequency of public TCR beta family members discriminated carriers of CMV infection plus the relevant HLA type in this cohort and an independent approximately 360-donor cohort. In the ex vivo response, HLA-C-restricted CMV-specific TCR beta clonotypes were dominant, and in two of eight donors the single most frequent clonotype came from this HLA-C-restricted group.

Sequenced using an Illumina HiSeq 1500. TCRdb passed the public sequencing reads through fastp at Q25 and MiXCR, retaining productive beta sequences. Every CDR3 protein is listed once, alongside the most common genes and DNA of its rows. The sample yields just under 550,000 distinct CDR3 sequences; around a quarter were counted once. Approximately 13% of the sample is in the top ten clones. For this clonotype: It has no known antigen specificity. The record has no base qualities; no much larger clone is one base away.

This clonotype originated in a human donor in good health (CMV status not recorded). Some clones in this sample may be carry-over from other donors' samples. The sequenced sample consisted of PBMCs.

CDR3 protein: CASSSMGGQLAYGYTF. The DNA reads as follows: TGTGCCAGCAGCTCAATGGGAGGACAGCTAGCCTATGGCTACACCTTC. This sequence uses TRBV7-9 and TRBJ1-2; the D gene is perhaps TRBD1, on 6 matching bases. CDR1 and CDR2, looked up from the germline V gene (reference sequence), are SEHNR and FQNEAQ. From its cysteine to its phenylalanine, the CDR3 spans 16 amino acids. Just the 48-base CDR3 DNA is kept, in frame starting at base 1. V and J lose 4 bases and 4 bases, and a span of 19 bases separates them.